The 24 T cell receptor beta chains given below trace back to one sample, sequenced in a study of blood T cell dynamics during melanoma immunotherapy. Assay used: immunoSEQ multiplex PCR; TCRdb lists only in-frame clones, some missing. The data contain around 15,000 clones, 94% of them singletons. Sample time point: week 3, after first cycle of checkpoint inhibitor. The sequenced sample was effector memory CD8+ T cells from blood, obtained from a patient treated with checkpoint blockade. Every receptor here comes from a human donor with melanoma.

The V gene is TRBV5-6, the J gene TRBJ2-2; 11 nucleotides match TRBD1. Germline V gene sequence: CDR1 SGHDT, CDR2 YYEEEE. This CDR3 has 18 residues. V was clipped by 3 bases and J by 3 bases; unmatched bases: 10. The CDR3 nucleotides read TGTGCCAGCAGCTCGGGGGACAGGGGGTATATGGACACCGGGGAGCTGTTTTTT. It yields the protein CASSSGDRGYMDTGELFF.

V usage is TRBV13 and J usage is TRBJ2-7; 7 bases map to TRBD1. Per the germline V gene, CDR1 is PRHDT and CDR2 is FYEKMQ (reference sequence). The CDR3 runs to 14 residues. Unmatched junction bases numbered 3, after V lost 0 bases and J lost 4 bases. CDR3 loop: CASSLGQGIYEQYF. The CDR3 DNA sequence: TGTGCCAGCAGCTTAGGACAGGGGATATACGAGCAGTACTTC.

This clone was seen once. The chain carries TRBV28 and TRBJ2-7; D tentatively fits TRBD1 or TRBD2 (5 bases each). This CDR3 contains 14 residues. Germline V gives CDR1 MDHEN, CDR2 SYDVKM. Trimming removed 4 bases at V and 2 bases at J, with 12 bases between. The CDR3 here is CASSSGTGTYEQYF. The DNA for the CDR3 is TGTGCCAGCAGTTCAGGGACGGGGACCTACGAGCAGTACTTC. Together with reference TRBV28 and TRBJ2-7, the CDR3 gives the full variable domain: DVKVTQSSRYLVKRTGEKVFLECVQDMDHENMFWYRQDPGLGLRLIYFSYDVKMKEKGDIPEGYSVSREKKERFSLILESASTNQTSMYLCASSSGTGTYEQYFGPGTRLTVT.

The J gene is TRBJ2-5, the V gene TRBV29-1; TRBD2 agrees at 9 bases. Gene TRBJ2-7 matches the end of the DNA better, so the J call may be wrong. Germline loops: CDR1 SQVTM, CDR2 ANQGSEA. This CDR3 has 14 residues. The CDR3: CSVGSREGSYEQYF. The DNA of the CDR3 is TGCAGCGTTGGGTCGCGGGAGGGCTCCTACGAGCAGTACTTC.

The chain combines TRBV7-2 with TRBJ2-7, with D hard to call. Germline V gene data show CDR1 as SGHTA and CDR2 as FQGNSA. Trimming removed 5 bases at V and 6 bases at J, with 11 bases between. The CDR3 has 12 amino acids. The CDR3 DNA reads TGTGCCAGCAGCCCCCGTCTTCTCGAGCAGTACTTC. Protein sequence: CASSPRLLEQYF.

The chain recombines TRBV11-2 with TRBJ1-5; D possibly corresponds to TRBD1 (6 bases). Germline V gives CDR1 SGHAT, CDR2 FQNNGV. The germline V and J ends were trimmed by 2 bases and 4 bases, with 12 bases remaining between them. CDR3 length equals 15 residues. The CDR3: CASSLSGAMNQPQHF. The CDR3 region has the DNA TGTGCCAGCAGCTTATCAGGGGCGATGAATCAGCCCCAGCATTTT.

The rearrangement uses TRBV28 and TRBJ2-4; tentative D call: TRBD2 (5 bases). From germline, CDR1 is MDHEN and CDR2 SYDVKM. The V gene lost 2 bases and the J gene lost 3 bases, with 17 bases spanning the gap. The CDR3 sequence is 17 residues long. The CDR3 sequence is CASSLSFRGVGKNIQYF. The CDR3 DNA reads as TGTGCCAGCAGTTTAAGTTTCCGGGGAGTGGGCAAAAACATTCAGTACTTC.

V usage is TRBV13 and J usage is TRBJ2-7; D not resolved. Trimming removed 2 bases at V and 3 bases at J, with 11 bases between. In germline, CDR1 is PRHDT, CDR2 FYEKMQ (reference sequence). CDR3 length: 14 amino acids. This CDR3 reads CASSLSPTDYEQYF. CDR3 in DNA: TGTGCCAGCAGCTTATCACCCACCGACTACGAGCAGTACTTC.

The CDR3 protein is CTSSQDQTSGINEQFF. As DNA, the CDR3 is TGCACCAGCAGCCAAGATCAGACTAGCGGGATCAATGAGCAGTTCTTC. This chain connects TRBV1 to TRBJ2-1; the D call TRBD2 from the table was never checked on the DNA. TRBV1 is given as a pseudogene. The CDR3 is made up of 16 amino acids.

The chain employs TRBV27 and TRBJ2-7, with D perhaps given as TRBD1 or TRBD2 (6 bases each). The length of the CDR3 is 13 residues. The V gene lost 6 bases and the J gene lost 7 bases, with 16 bases spanning the gap. Germline CDR1 reads MNHEY; CDR2 reads SMNVEV (reference sequence). Here the CDR3 DNA reads TGTGCCAGCAGCCGCCCGGGGGCGAGGGAGCAGTACTTC. It codes for CASSRPGAREQYF.

The chain combines TRBV14 with TRBJ2-2; 8 bases are shared with TRBD2. CDR3 length equals 17 residues. V lost 0 bases and J lost 7; bases outside the gene matches: 10. Germline V gives CDR1 SGHDN, CDR2 FVKESK. CDR3 residues: CASSQDQAGEWGGELFF. The DNA for the CDR3 is TGTGCCAGCAGCCAAGACCAAGCGGGAGAGTGGGGCGGGGAGCTGTTTTTT.

The chain is built from TRBV2 and TRBJ2-2; 11 positions agree with TRBD2. Trimming at V came to 5 bases and at J to 1 base, leaving 6 bases not matched to a gene. Germline V gene lookup returns CDR1 SNHLY and CDR2 FYNNEI. The CDR3 is 17 amino acids. The CDR3 coding sequence is TGTGCCAGCAGTATGGGACTAGCGGAAGAGAACACCGGGGAGCTGTTTTTT. It yields the protein CASSMGLAEENTGELFF.

The chain joins TRBV28 to TRBJ2-7; TRBD1 matches 9 bases. The junction had 10 bases not matched to a gene; V was cut back by 4 bases and J by 6 bases. This CDR3 contains 15 residues. Germline CDR1 MDHEN, CDR2 SYDVKM. DNA for the CDR3: TGTGCCAGCAGTTCCTACGGACAGGGGTTACGCGAGCAGTACTTC. Translating it yields CASSSYGQGLREQYF.

This clone was counted a single time. This chain joins TRBV9 and TRBJ2-3; 8 bases map to TRBD2. With 1 base clipped from V and 7 bases from J, the junction kept 11 bases outside the gene matches. The length of the CDR3 is 16 residues. Looked up from germline, CDR1 is SGDLS and CDR2 is YYNGEE. The CDR3 region has the DNA TGTGCCAGCAGCGTACGGGGACTAGAAGATAGAAATACGCAGTATTTT. Residues: CASSVRGLEDRNTQYF.

In DNA, the CDR3 is TGTGCCAGCAGCGCCCTCAGAGTTGGGAGCCTTAATGAAAAACTGTTTTTT. Translated: CASSALRVGSLNEKLFF. The gene calls are TRBV7-9 and TRBJ1-4; D is undetermined. The V end was cut by 5 bases, the J end by 4 bases, with 20 bases between. This CDR3 is built from 17 residues. The germline CDR1 and CDR2 sequences are SEHNR and FQNEAQ (reference sequence). Full variable domain (missing parts from reference TRBV7-9 and TRBJ1-4): DTGVSQNPRHKITKRGQNVTFRCDPISEHNRLYWYRQTLGQGPEFLTYFQNEAQLEKSRLLSDRFSAERPKGSFSTLEIQRTEQGDSAMYLCASSALRVGSLNEKLFFGSGTQLSVL.

The CDR3 spells CASSVSGAGRTEAFF. CDR3 sequence (DNA): TGTGCCAGCAGCGTGAGTGGCGCCGGGCGCACTGAAGCTTTCTTT. This chain uses TRBV9 with TRBJ1-1; unclear D gene. The germline V gene encodes CDR1 SGDLS and CDR2 YYNGEE. The V end lost 2 bases, the J end lost 4 bases, and 15 bases lay between the germline ends. The CDR3 has 15 amino acids.

The V gene is TRBV5-1, the J gene TRBJ2-1, with D perhaps given as TRBD1 or TRBD2 (5 bases each). This CDR3 comprises 13 residues. Trimming removed 4 bases from V and 5 bases from J, with 10 bases in between. Germline loops: CDR1 SGHRS, CDR2 YFSETQ. The CDR3 DNA sequence: TGCGCCAGCAGCCCCCGGGGCAACAATGAGCAGTTCTTC. This sequence encodes CASSPRGNNEQFF.

The gene calls are TRBV7-9 and TRBJ2-7, with D maybe TRBD1 (6 bases). Trimming removed 5 bases at V and 7 bases at J, with 18 bases between. This CDR3 has 14 amino acids. Germline V gene data show CDR1 as SEHNR and CDR2 as FQNEAQ (reference sequence). The CDR3 sequence is CASSPRTGRGEQYF. Here the CDR3 DNA reads TGTGCCAGCAGCCCCAGGACCGGAAGGGGGGAGCAGTACTTC.

This chain joins TRBV7-9 and TRBJ2-1, with D possibly TRBD2 on 5 matching bases. V was cut by 2 bases and J by 8 bases, with 10 bases left in between. CDR1 and CDR2 (germline): SEHNR, FQNEAQ (reference sequence). The CDR3 loop spans 13 amino acids. The DNA of the CDR3 is TGTGCCAGCAGCTTACCCCTCGGGGATGAGCAGTTCTTC. Translated, it gives CASSLPLGDEQFF.

The chain links TRBV5-1 to TRBJ2-1; D not resolved. The V gene's germline CDR1 is SGHRS and CDR2 YFSETQ. The CDR3 totals 15 residues. Trimming took 0 bases from V and 3 from J, leaving 10 bases between them. The CDR3 coding sequence is TGCGCCAGCAGCTTGGAGGGAACGAACTACAATGAGCAGTTCTTC. Encoded protein: CASSLEGTNYNEQFF.

The chain links TRBV7-3 to TRBJ1-5; D call uncertain. The V and J ends lost 1 base and 4 bases respectively, with 14 bases between them. The germline V gene has CDR1 SGHTA and CDR2 FQGTGA. CDR3 length equals 16 residues. DNA of the CDR3: TGTGCCAGCAGCTTAAGGCGACCGGGGTCTAATCAGCCCCAGCATTTT. It codes for CASSLRRPGSNQPQHF. The whole variable domain, filled in from reference TRBV7-3 and TRBJ1-5, reads GAGVSQTPSNKVTEKGKYVELRCDPISGHTALYWYRQSLGQGPEFLIYFQGTGAADDSGLPNDRFFAVRPEGSVSTLKIQRTERGDSAVYLCASSLRRPGSNQPQHFGDGTRLSIL.

The CDR3: CASSLQAGARKLFF. CDR3 bases: TGTGCCAGCAGTTTACAGGCAGGGGCGAGAAAACTGTTTTTT. The chain is built from TRBV28 and TRBJ1-4; a possible D gene is TRBD1 (6 bases). This CDR3 region has 14 residues. V was clipped by 2 bases and J by 10 bases, with 14 bases between them. Germline CDR1 reads MDHEN; CDR2 reads SYDVKM.

CDR3 sequence (DNA): TGTGCCAGCAGCTTAGGGGATGAGTTCAATGAAAAACTGTTTTTT. Protein: CASSLGDEFNEKLFF. The chain carries TRBV7-9 and TRBJ1-4; D is uncertain. Between the trimmed V and J ends, which lost 1 base and 5 bases, there was a span of 11 bases. Germline V gene data show CDR1 as SEHNR and CDR2 as FQNEAQ (reference sequence). This CDR3 has 15 amino acids.

This sequence joins TRBV5-4 and TRBJ2-1; 9 bases are shared with TRBD1. This CDR3 has 15 residues. Germline values: CDR1 SGHNT, CDR2 YYREEE (reference sequence). V shed 4 bases and J 1 base; nucleotides not matched to a gene: 3. The CDR3 region has the DNA TGTGCCAGCAGCGCCGGGACAGGGTCCTACAATGAGCAGTTCTTC. It codes for CASSAGTGSYNEQFF.